The clone carrying this T cell receptor beta chain was found a few times. CDR3 size: 13 residues. V was cut by 5 bases and J by 5 bases, with 8 bases left in between. In germline, CDR1 is SGHRS, CDR2 YFSETQ. The data originate from a study of blood T cells in healthy people across ages. PCR was performed a second time for roughly 6 to 12 cycles using a sample-barcoded 5' primer and a J-beta primer mix. MiXCR, applied by TCRdb to the 5' RACE reads, yields one record per CDR3 protein. The repertoire has approximately 900,000 distinct CDR3 sequences, 25% to 35% of them found once; the top ten carry approximately 10%. Another study also made use of these data, one on T cells of mothers and their children. That work adds: Sample barcodes and 2-4 random nucleotides were added by the M1S primer of the second PCR. From each mother came over 9.5 million TCR beta CDR3 reads, and from each child came 2.5 million to 3.5 million.

The chain employs TRBV5-1 and TRBJ1-6; D unclear. This receptor was identified in a woman aged 40-49 years in good health. Sequences were obtained from blood. CDR3 loop: CASRDADNSPLHF. In DNA form, the CDR3 reads TGCGCCAGCAGGGACGCTGATAATTCACCCCTCCACTTT. Full variable domain (rest looked up from reference TRBV5-1 and TRBJ1-6): KAGVTQTPRYLIKTRGQQVTLSCSPISGHRSVSWYQQTPGQGLQFLFEYFSETQRNKGNFPGRFSGRQFSNSRSEMNVSTLELGDSALYLCASRDADNSPLHFGNGTRLTVT.